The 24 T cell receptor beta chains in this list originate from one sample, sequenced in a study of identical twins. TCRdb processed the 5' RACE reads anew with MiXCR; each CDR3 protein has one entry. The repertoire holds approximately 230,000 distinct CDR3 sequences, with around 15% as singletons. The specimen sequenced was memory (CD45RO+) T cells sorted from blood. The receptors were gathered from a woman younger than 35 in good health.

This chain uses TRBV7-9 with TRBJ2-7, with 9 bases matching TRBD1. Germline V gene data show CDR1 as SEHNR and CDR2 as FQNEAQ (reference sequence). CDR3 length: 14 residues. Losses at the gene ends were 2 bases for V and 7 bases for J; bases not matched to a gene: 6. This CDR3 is CASSLLRQGGEQYF. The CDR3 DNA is TGTGCCAGCAGCTTATTACGACAGGGGGGAGAGCAGTACTTC. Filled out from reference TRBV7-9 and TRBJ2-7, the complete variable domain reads DTGVSQNPRHKITKRGQNVTFRCDPISEHNRLYWYRQTLGQGPEFLTYFQNEAQLEKSRLLSDRFSAERPKGSFSTLEIQRTEQGDSAMYLCASSLLRQGGEQYFGPGTRLTVT.

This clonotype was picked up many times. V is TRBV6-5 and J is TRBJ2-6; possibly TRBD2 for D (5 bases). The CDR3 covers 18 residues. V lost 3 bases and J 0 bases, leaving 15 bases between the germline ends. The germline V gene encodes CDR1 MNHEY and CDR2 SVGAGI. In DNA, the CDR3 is TGTGCCAGCAGTTATTATGGAGGTCGCTCCTCTGGGGCCAACGTCCTGACTTTC. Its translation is CASSYYGGRSSGANVLTF.

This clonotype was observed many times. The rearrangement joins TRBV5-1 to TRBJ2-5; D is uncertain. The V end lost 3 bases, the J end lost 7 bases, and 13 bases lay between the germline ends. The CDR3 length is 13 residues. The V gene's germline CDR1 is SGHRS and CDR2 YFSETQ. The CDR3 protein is CASSSESVGTQYF. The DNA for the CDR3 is TGCGCCAGCAGCTCCGAATCGGTCGGGACCCAGTACTTC. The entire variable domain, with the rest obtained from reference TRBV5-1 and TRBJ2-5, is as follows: KAGVTQTPRYLIKTRGQQVTLSCSPISGHRSVSWYQQTPGQGLQFLFEYFSETQRNKGNFPGRFSGRQFSNSRSEMNVSTLELGDSALYLCASSSESVGTQYFGPGTRLLVL.

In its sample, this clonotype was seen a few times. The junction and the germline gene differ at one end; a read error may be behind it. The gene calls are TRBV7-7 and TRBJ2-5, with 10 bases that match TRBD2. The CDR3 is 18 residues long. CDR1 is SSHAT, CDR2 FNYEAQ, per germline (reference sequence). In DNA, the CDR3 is TGTGCTAGCAGCTTCGATCCCGGCGGTAGCGGGGGGCAAGAGACCCAGTACTTC. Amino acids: CASSFDPGGSGGQETQYF.

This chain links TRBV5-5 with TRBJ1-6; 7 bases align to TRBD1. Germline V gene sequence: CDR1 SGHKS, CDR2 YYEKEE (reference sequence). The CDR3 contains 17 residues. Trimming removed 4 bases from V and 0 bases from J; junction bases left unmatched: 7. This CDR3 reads CASSVRGQSSYNSPLHF. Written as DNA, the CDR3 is TGTGCCAGCAGCGTACGGGGACAGAGCTCCTATAATTCACCCCTCCACTTT.

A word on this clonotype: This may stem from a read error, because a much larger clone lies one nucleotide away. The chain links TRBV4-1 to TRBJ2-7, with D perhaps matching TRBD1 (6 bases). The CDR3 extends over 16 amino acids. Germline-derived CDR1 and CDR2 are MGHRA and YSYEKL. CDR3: CASSQDPQGNPYEPYF. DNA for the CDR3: TGCGCCAGCAGCCAAGATCCCCAGGGGAATCCCTACGAGCCGTACTTC.

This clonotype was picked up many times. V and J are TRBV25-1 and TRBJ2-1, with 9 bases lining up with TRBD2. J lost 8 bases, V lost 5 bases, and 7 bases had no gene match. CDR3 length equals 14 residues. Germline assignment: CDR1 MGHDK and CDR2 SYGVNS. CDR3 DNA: TGTGCCAGCAGTCCCGGGACTAGCTCCCATGAGCAGTTCTTC. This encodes CASSPGTSSHEQFF.

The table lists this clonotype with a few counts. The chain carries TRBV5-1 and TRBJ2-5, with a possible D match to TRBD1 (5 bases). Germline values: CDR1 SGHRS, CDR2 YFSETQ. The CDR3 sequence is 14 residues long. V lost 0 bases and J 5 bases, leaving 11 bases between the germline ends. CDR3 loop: CASSLGEGVETQYF. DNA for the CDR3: TGCGCCAGCAGCTTGGGAGAAGGGGTGGAGACCCAGTACTTC. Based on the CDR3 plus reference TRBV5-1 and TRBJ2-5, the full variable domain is KAGVTQTPRYLIKTRGQQVTLSCSPISGHRSVSWYQQTPGQGLQFLFEYFSETQRNKGNFPGRFSGRQFSNSRSEMNVSTLELGDSALYLCASSLGEGVETQYFGPGTRLLVL.

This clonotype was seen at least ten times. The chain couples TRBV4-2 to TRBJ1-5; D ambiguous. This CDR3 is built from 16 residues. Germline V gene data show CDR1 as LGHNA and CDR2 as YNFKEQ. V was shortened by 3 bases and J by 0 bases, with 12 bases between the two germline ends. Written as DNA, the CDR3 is TGTGCCAGCAGCCAGGATGGACCATATAGCAATCAGCCCCAGCATTTT. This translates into CASSQDGPYSNQPQHF.

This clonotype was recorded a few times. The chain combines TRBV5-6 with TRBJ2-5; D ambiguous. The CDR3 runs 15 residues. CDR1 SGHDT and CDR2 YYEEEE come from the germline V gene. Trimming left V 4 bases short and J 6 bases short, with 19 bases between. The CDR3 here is CASSTNTGRGKTQYF. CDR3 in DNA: TGTGCCAGCAGCACCAACACCGGGCGCGGAAAGACCCAGTACTTC.

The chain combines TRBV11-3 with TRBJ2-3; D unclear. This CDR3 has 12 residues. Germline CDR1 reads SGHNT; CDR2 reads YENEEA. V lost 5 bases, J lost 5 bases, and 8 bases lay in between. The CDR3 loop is CASSQRGDTQYF. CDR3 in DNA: TGTGCCAGCAGCCAGCGAGGAGATACGCAGTATTTT.

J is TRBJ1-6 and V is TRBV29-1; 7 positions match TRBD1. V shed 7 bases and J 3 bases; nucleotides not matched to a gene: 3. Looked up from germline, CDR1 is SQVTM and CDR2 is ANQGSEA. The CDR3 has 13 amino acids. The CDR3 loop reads CSAGDSYNSPLHF. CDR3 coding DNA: TGCAGCGCCGGGGACAGCTATAATTCACCCCTCCACTTT.

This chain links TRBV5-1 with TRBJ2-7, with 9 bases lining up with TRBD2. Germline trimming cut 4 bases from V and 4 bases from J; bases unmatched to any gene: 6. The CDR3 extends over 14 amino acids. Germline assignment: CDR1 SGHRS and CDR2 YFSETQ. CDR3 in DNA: TGCGCCAGCAGCCCAGGACTAGCGCAGTACGAGCAGTACTTC. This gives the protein CASSPGLAQYEQYF. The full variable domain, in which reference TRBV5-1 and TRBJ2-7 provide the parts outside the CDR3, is KAGVTQTPRYLIKTRGQQVTLSCSPISGHRSVSWYQQTPGQGLQFLFEYFSETQRNKGNFPGRFSGRQFSNSRSEMNVSTLELGDSALYLCASSPGLAQYEQYFGPGTRLTVT.

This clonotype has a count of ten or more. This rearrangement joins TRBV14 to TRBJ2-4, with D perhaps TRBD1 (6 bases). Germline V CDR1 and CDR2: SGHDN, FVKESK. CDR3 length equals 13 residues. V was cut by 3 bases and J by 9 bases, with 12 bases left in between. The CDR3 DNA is TGTGCCAGCAGCCAGAGAACAGGGACCATTCAGTACTTC. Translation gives CASSQRTGTIQYF.

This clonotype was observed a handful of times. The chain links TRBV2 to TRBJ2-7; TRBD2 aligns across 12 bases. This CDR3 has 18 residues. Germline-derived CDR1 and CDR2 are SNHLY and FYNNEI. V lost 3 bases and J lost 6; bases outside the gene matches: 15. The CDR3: CASSDLGLAGGRGFEQYF. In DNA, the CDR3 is TGTGCCAGCAGTGACTTGGGTCTAGCGGGAGGGCGAGGCTTCGAGCAGTACTTC.

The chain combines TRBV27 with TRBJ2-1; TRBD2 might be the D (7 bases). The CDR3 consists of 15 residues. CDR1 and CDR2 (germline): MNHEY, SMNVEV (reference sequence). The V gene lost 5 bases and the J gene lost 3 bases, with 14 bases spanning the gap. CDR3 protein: CASSQGRGYYNEQFF. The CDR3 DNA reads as TGTGCCAGCAGTCAGGGGAGGGGGTACTACAATGAGCAGTTCTTC.

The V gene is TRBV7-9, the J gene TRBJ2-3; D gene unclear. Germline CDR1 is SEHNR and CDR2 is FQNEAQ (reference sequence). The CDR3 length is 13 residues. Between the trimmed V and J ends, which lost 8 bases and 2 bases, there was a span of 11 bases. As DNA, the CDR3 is TGTGCCAGCCAGTGGCAGGCCACAGATACGCAGTATTTT. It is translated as CASQWQATDTQYF.

The CDR3 spells CASSLEPALGGYTF. The CDR3 DNA is TGTGCCAGCAGCTTAGAACCGGCCCTAGGGGGCTACACCTTC. The rearrangement joins TRBV11-2 to TRBJ1-2; D uncertain. The V end lost 0 bases, the J end lost 8 bases, and 13 bases lay between the germline ends. This CDR3 comprises 14 residues. Germline assignment: CDR1 SGHAT and CDR2 FQNNGV.

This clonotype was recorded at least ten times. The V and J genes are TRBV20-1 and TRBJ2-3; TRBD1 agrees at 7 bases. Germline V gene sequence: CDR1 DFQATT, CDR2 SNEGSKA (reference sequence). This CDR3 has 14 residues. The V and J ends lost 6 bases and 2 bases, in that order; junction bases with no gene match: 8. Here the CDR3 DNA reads TGCAGTGCCTGGGACAGAGGGACCACAGATACGCAGTATTTT. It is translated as CSAWDRGTTDTQYF.

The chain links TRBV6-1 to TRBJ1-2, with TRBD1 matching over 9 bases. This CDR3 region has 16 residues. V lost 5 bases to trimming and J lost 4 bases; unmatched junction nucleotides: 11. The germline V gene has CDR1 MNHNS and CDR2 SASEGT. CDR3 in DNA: TGTGCCAGCAGTCGGCGCCAGATGGACAGGGGCTATGGCTACACCTTC. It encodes CASSRRQMDRGYGYTF.

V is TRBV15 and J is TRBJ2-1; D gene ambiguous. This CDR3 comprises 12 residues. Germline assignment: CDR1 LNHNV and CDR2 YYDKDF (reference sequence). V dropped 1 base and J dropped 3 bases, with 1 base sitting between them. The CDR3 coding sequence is TGTGCCACCAGCAGAGTCTACAATGAGCAGTTCTTC. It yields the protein CATSRVYNEQFF.

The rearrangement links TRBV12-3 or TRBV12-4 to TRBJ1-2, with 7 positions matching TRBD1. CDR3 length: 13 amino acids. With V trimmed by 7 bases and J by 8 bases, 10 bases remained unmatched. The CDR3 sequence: CASTRRGGWGYTF. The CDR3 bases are TGTGCCAGCACTCGAAGAGGGGGCTGGGGCTACACCTTC.

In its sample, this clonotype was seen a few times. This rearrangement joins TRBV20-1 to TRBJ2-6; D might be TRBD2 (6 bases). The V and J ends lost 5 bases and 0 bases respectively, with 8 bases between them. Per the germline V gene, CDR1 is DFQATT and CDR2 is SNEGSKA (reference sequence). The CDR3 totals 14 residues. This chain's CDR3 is CSAGRGSGANVLTF. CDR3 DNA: TGCAGTGCTGGGCGGGGCTCTGGGGCCAACGTCCTGACTTTC.

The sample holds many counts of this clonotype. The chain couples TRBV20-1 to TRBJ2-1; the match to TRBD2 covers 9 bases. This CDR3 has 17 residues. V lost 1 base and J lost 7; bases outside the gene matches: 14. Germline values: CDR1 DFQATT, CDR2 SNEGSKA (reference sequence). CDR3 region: CSARVAGVIGRGNEQFF. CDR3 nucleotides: TGCAGTGCTAGAGTAGCGGGAGTGATCGGTCGTGGTAATGAGCAGTTCTTC.